What follows describes a single T cell receptor beta chain. Its antigen is undetermined. The PCR used 60 Vbeta and 13 Jbeta primers. Data came from immunoSEQ multiplex PCR; TCRdb stores just in-frame clones and leaves some out. The repertoire includes about 110,000 clones, around 81% of them detected once, and roughly 2% sits in the top ten. The data were taken from a study of cytomegalovirus exposure and HLA in healthy donors. V shed 4 bases, J shed 3 bases, and the junction held 7 bases outside the gene matches. There are 15 residues in the CDR3. CDR1 and CDR2 from the germline V gene are KGHSH and LQKENI. The study, taken as a whole, reports: It was in a later analysis that TCR association rates were seen to vary by HLA locus, highest for DRB1 and lowest for HLA-C. CMV serostatus was the sole immune exposure information available.

The rearrangement joins TRBV18 to TRBJ1-1; 8 bases line up with TRBD1. The sequence derives from a woman aged 25 to 39 in good health and CMV-seronegative. Sequenced input: PBMCs. Written as DNA, the CDR3 is TGTGCCAGCTCACAGGGGACAGGTGCGGACACTGAAGCTTTCTTT. The encoded protein is CASSQGTGADTEAFF.